Below, 22 T cell receptor beta chains from the same sample are listed, as sequenced in a study of identical twins (dated by TCRdb to the mid-2010s). The library was prepared using 5' RACE. Instrument on record: Illumina HiSeq 2000. TCRdb cleaned the public reads at Q25 with fastp, built clones with MiXCR and kept in-frame beta chains. Rows with one shared CDR3 protein collapse into an entry with the most common genes and DNA. This sample is represented by 500,000 to 600,000 distinct CDR3 sequences; 20% to 25% of them were singletons. Around 1% of the sample goes to the ten largest clones. These data were also reused for a study on T cells expressing NK-cell markers.

Material for sequencing was CD4+ T cells sorted from blood. The source is a woman between 18 and 29 years old in good health.

This clonotype was detected a few times. The rearrangement links TRBV30 to TRBJ2-7; D is undetermined. V was trimmed by 2 bases and J by 6 bases, leaving 8 bases between them. Germline CDR1 reads GTSNPN; CDR2 reads SVGIG (reference sequence). There are 11 residues in the CDR3. CDR3 in DNA: TGTGCCTGGAGTAATAGAGGCGAGCAGTACTTC. It specifies CAWSNRGEQYF.

The chain carries TRBV6-5 and TRBJ1-1; 10 positions agree with TRBD1. CDR1 and CDR2 from the germline V gene are MNHEY and SVGAGI. The CDR3 extends over 16 amino acids. V shed 10 bases and J 8 bases; nucleotides not matched to a gene: 19. CDR3 sequence reads: CATVPTPGTGEREAFF. The CDR3 region has the DNA TGTGCCACCGTACCTACTCCCGGGACAGGGGAACGGGAAGCTTTCTTT.

This clonotype has just a few counts. The V and J genes are TRBV7-8 and TRBJ2-1, with D tentatively TRBD1 or TRBD2 (5 bases each). This CDR3 has 15 residues. With 5 bases removed from V and 7 bases from J, the gap between germline ends came to 18 bases. Germline-derived CDR1 and CDR2 are SGHVS and FQNEAQ. The CDR3 loop is CASSPLEGHLNEQFF. DNA for the CDR3: TGTGCCAGCAGCCCGCTAGAGGGGCACTTAAATGAGCAGTTCTTC.

The chain has TRBV20-1 and TRBJ2-3, with D unresolved. This CDR3 comprises 14 residues. Trimming pared 0 bases from V and 0 bases from J, leaving 7 bases between. The germline gives CDR1 DFQATT, CDR2 SNEGSKA (reference sequence). The CDR3 coding sequence is TGCAGTGCTAGAGATCTAGACAGCACAGATACGCAGTATTTT. This encodes CSARDLDSTDTQYF.

A few counts support this clonotype. J is TRBJ1-4 and V is TRBV7-3; D not certain. Germline-derived CDR1 and CDR2 are SGHTA and FQGTGA. CDR3 length: 16 residues. Trimming stripped 4 bases from V and 5 bases from J, with 17 bases between. As DNA, the CDR3 is TGTGCCAGCAGCTCGCGTGAGGGAGGGAACAATGAAAAACTGTTTTTT. It yields the protein CASSSREGGNNEKLFF.

The chain recombines TRBV25-1 with TRBJ2-7, with TRBD1 identical over 9 bases. Per germline, CDR1 MGHDK and CDR2 SYGVNS. There are 15 residues in the CDR3. J was trimmed by 7 bases and V by 6 bases; bases with no gene match: 13. The CDR3 is CASSRPGQGLGEQYF. The CDR3 DNA is TGTGCCAGCAGCCGCCCGGGACAGGGTCTGGGGGAGCAGTACTTC.

This clonotype was seen a few times. This rearrangement joins TRBV20-1 to TRBJ1-1, with a possible D match to TRBD1 (5 bases). The V end was cut by 5 bases, the J end by 4 bases, with 11 bases between. This CDR3 spans 12 amino acids. Germline CDR1 DFQATT, CDR2 SNEGSKA (reference sequence). The CDR3 is CSAGTKVTEAFF. The CDR3 nucleotides are TGCAGTGCTGGGACCAAGGTCACTGAAGCTTTCTTT.

A remark on this clonotype: Being one base from a much bigger clone, this may be a read error. The chain joins TRBV5-1 to TRBJ1-1; no clear D. CDR1 is SGHRS and CDR2 is YFSETQ in the germline V gene. The CDR3 sequence is 11 residues long. With 10 bases removed from V and 2 bases from J, the gap between germline ends came to 9 bases. CDR3 nucleotide sequence: TGCGCCTGCCCCATTAACACTGAAGCTTTCTTT. This gives the protein CACPINTEAFF.

The chain uses TRBV20-1 and TRBJ2-2, with 7 bases aligning to TRBD2. V lost 3 bases to trimming and J lost 6 bases; unmatched junction nucleotides: 13. This CDR3 spans 16 amino acids. Germline V CDR1 and CDR2: DFQATT, SNEGSKA (reference sequence). The CDR3 DNA follows: TGCAGTGCTAGGGGGGGGAGCGGGAAATTCGCCGGGGAGCTGTTTTTT. Protein product: CSARGGSGKFAGELFF.

This clonotype was counted ten times or more. The chain recombines TRBV12-3 or TRBV12-4 with TRBJ1-2; D gene uncertain. CDR3 size: 14 residues. V lost 7 bases and J lost 3, with 15 bases in between. The CDR3 is CASKRRWADYGYTF. The DNA of the CDR3 is TGTGCCAGCAAACGTAGGTGGGCAGACTATGGCTACACCTTC.

Here the CDR3 reads CASSLVGSSGVETQYF. In nucleotides, the CDR3 is TGTGCCAGCAGCTTAGTCGGGTCTAGCGGGGTGGAGACCCAGTACTTC. The chain links TRBV11-2 to TRBJ2-5; TRBD2 matches 9 bases. CDR1 and CDR2 from the germline V gene are SGHAT and FQNNGV. Unmatched junction bases numbered 8, after V lost 1 base and J lost 5 bases. This CDR3 contains 16 residues. Using reference TRBV11-2 and TRBJ2-5 for the parts outside the CDR3, the full variable domain is EAGVAQSPRYKIIEKRQSVAFWCNPISGHATLYWYQQILGQGPKLLIQFQNNGVVDDSQLPKDRFSAERLKGVDSTLKIQPAKLEDSAVYLCASSLVGSSGVETQYFGPGTRLLVL.

This clonotype has more than one count but fewer than ten. The chain uses TRBV29-1 and TRBJ2-7, with a weak D call TRBD1 (5 bases). The CDR3 is made up of 15 amino acids. Trimming removed 7 bases at V and 7 bases at J, with 26 bases between. Germline values: CDR1 SQVTM, CDR2 ANQGSEA. This CDR3 reads CSATIRVRGVGEQYF. The CDR3 coding sequence is TGCAGCGCCACAATCAGGGTTAGGGGCGTCGGTGAGCAGTACTTC.

The chain couples TRBV5-1 to TRBJ1-1, with D uncertain. CDR3 length: 14 residues. Trimming took 3 bases from V and 4 from J, leaving 13 bases between them. Germline V gene sequence: CDR1 SGHRS, CDR2 YFSETQ. The CDR3 region has the DNA TGCGCCAGCAGCTCCGGGTTTTACGGCACTGAAGCTTTCTTT. It is translated as CASSSGFYGTEAFF.

Many counts were recorded for this clonotype. V is TRBV6-5 and J is TRBJ1-3; D unclear. Germline values: CDR1 MNHEY, CDR2 SVGAGI. The CDR3 loop spans 14 amino acids. The V end was cut by 0 bases, the J end by 0 bases, with 3 bases between. CDR3 bases: TGTGCCAGCAGTTACTCTGGCTCTGGAAACACCATATATTTT. This sequence encodes CASSYSGSGNTIYF.

Only a few counts were recorded for this clonotype. The gene calls are TRBV9 and TRBJ2-2; D uncertain. V gave up 0 bases and J gave up 6 bases, with 9 bases separating them. Germline V gives CDR1 SGDLS, CDR2 YYNGEE. The CDR3 runs to 14 residues. The CDR3 loop is CASSVGVSPGELFF. Written as DNA, the CDR3 is TGTGCCAGCAGCGTAGGTGTAAGCCCCGGGGAGCTGTTTTTT.

The chain carries TRBV20-1 and TRBJ1-5, with 7 bases that match TRBD1. Germline-derived CDR1 and CDR2 are DFQATT and SNEGSKA (reference sequence). V was clipped by 3 bases and J by 5 bases; unmatched bases: 4. The CDR3 spans 13 residues. CDR3 amino acids: CSASGTEYQPQHF. The CDR3 DNA is TGCAGTGCTAGCGGGACAGAATATCAGCCCCAGCATTTT.

This CDR3 is CASSYSPRLAGGKETQYF. The CDR3 nucleotides read TGTGCCAGCAGTTACTCTCCCCGGCTAGCGGGAGGGAAAGAGACCCAGTACTTC. The chain carries TRBV6-5 and TRBJ2-5; TRBD2 agrees at 12 bases. The CDR3 contains 18 residues. The germline CDR1 and CDR2 sequences are MNHEY and SVGAGI. V shed 0 bases and J 3 bases; nucleotides not matched to a gene: 8.

This clonotype was seen a few times. The CDR3 DNA reads as TGCAGTGCTGTAACACAGAGAACCTACGAGCAGTACTTC. The encoded protein is CSAVTQRTYEQYF. The chain recombines TRBV20-1 with TRBJ2-7; the D is unclear. Germline CDR1 and CDR2: DFQATT and SNEGSKA (reference sequence). V was trimmed by 5 bases and J by 2 bases, leaving 13 bases between them. This CDR3 comprises 13 residues.

This chain connects TRBV6-5 to TRBJ2-4; weak D call: TRBD2 (5 bases). The CDR3 extends over 16 amino acids. The V end was cut by 2 bases, the J end by 0 bases, with 11 bases between. Germline CDR1 is MNHEY and CDR2 is SVGAGI. In nucleotides, the CDR3 is TGTGCCAGCAGTTACCGGGAAGGGCTAGCCAAAAACATTCAGTACTTC. It specifies CASSYREGLAKNIQYF.

V gene TRBV7-2 combines with J gene TRBJ2-2, with no clear D. CDR1 SGHTA and CDR2 FQGNSA come from the germline V gene. The CDR3 runs 17 residues. Deletions cut 3 bases from V and 5 bases from J, with 19 bases between. The CDR3 loop is CASSFPRGQLGTGELFF. For the CDR3, the DNA is TGTGCCAGCAGCTTCCCGCGCGGCCAGTTAGGAACCGGGGAGCTGTTTTTT.

The chain combines TRBV7-7 with TRBJ2-3, with 13 bases matching TRBD2. Per germline, CDR1 SSHAT and CDR2 FNYEAQ (reference sequence). CDR3 length equals 15 residues. Germline trimming cut 5 bases from V and 4 bases from J; bases unmatched to any gene: 3. The CDR3 DNA reads TGTGCCAGCAGCCAGGGACTAGCGGGACCAGATACGCAGTATTTT. Its translation is CASSQGLAGPDTQYF.

This clonotype was detected ten times or more. The chain has TRBV2 and TRBJ2-1; the match to TRBD2 covers 12 bases. Germline CDR1 and CDR2: SNHLY and FYNNEI. V trimming: 3 bases; J trimming: 9 bases; junction bases outside the gene matches: 6. The CDR3 runs 15 residues. The CDR3 loop is CASSDRLAGVSEQFF. The CDR3 DNA sequence: TGTGCCAGCAGTGACCGACTAGCGGGAGTATCTGAGCAGTTCTTC.